The sequence of this T cell receptor (beta chain) was determined in a study of response to subunit inactivated influenza vaccine. Overall study findings and caveats: The authors suggested that few new T cells are recruited per seasonal influenza vaccination.

At least ten counts were recorded for this clonotype. Its target is unknown. TCRdb reprocessed the RT-PCR reads via MiXCR and lists one record per CDR3 protein. The sample yields about half a million distinct CDR3 sequences, 7.6% seen once. The CDR3 runs 13 residues. V lost 4 bases, J lost 5 bases, and 11 bases lay in between. The sample was PBMCs from blood, taken approximately 25 months after vaccination. The V gene is TRBV12-3 or TRBV12-4, the J gene TRBJ2-5; D remains unclear. This TCR was recovered from a man between 50 and 69 years old who received an inactivated influenza vaccine. CDR3: CASSSSDWETQYF. CDR3 bases: TGTGCCAGCAGTTCGTCGGATTGGGAGACCCAGTACTTC.